Presented here are 4 T cell receptor beta chains from one specimen sequenced in a study of cytomegalovirus exposure and HLA in healthy donors. It was with 60 Vbeta and 13 Jbeta primers that the PCR ran. The data were produced by immunoSEQ multiplex PCR, yet TCRdb's version contains in-frame clones alone and is incomplete. The data show over 150,000 clones, 80% seen once. The specimen was PBMCs. These receptor sequences come from a man aged 18 to 30 in good health and CMV-seropositive.

CDR3 amino acids: CASTTTESSEQYF. The CDR3 nucleotides read TGTGCCAGCACCACAACAGAGTCCTCAGAGCAGTACTTC. The rearrangement uses TRBV6-6 and TRBJ2-7; D unclear. Germline loops: CDR1 MNHNY, CDR2 SVGAGI (reference sequence). Trimming stripped 7 bases from V and 7 bases from J, with 17 bases between. The CDR3 is 13 residues long.

This chain links TRBV27 with TRBJ2-7; TRBD2 matches 13 bases. V dropped 2 bases and J dropped 6; count of bases not matched to a gene: 7. Germline V CDR1 and CDR2: MNHEY, SMNVEV (reference sequence). The CDR3 spans 16 residues. CDR3 coding DNA: TGTGCCAGCAGTTTAACGGTAGGACTAGCGGGAGCCGAGCAGTACTTC. Its translation is CASSLTVGLAGAEQYF.

V is TRBV5-6 and J is TRBJ1-5; D gene uncertain. The CDR3 sequence is 15 residues long. CDR1 and CDR2 (germline): SGHDT, YYEEEE. V was cut by 0 bases and J by 0 bases, with 7 bases left in between. The CDR3 bases are TGTGCCAGCAGCTTGGCCGGGTATAGCAATCAGCCCCAGCATTTT. This gives the protein CASSLAGYSNQPQHF.

V gene TRBV2 combines with J gene TRBJ2-1; D gene uncertain. Germline CDR1 reads SNHLY; CDR2 reads FYNNEI. V was shortened by 8 bases and J by 15 bases, with 14 bases between the two germline ends. The CDR3 loop spans 10 amino acids. The CDR3 coding sequence is TGTGCCAGCTCGGTGAGTCTGATGTTCTTC. This codes for CASSVSLMFF.